This T cell receptor beta chain was recovered during a study of control samples from healthy donors and cancer patients. Germline V gene lookup returns CDR1 MDHEN and CDR2 SYDVKM. The CDR3 covers 14 residues. V was pared by 1 base and J by 3 bases, with 9 bases between. The assay was immunoSEQ multiplex PCR, and TCRdb's table has in-frame clones only and misses some. The sample holds about 220,000 clones, around 94% seen once. Sequenced input: blood. The chain is built from TRBV28 and TRBJ1-2, with a weak D call TRBD1 (6 bases). The sequence came from a man aged 45-65 years in good health. In DNA form, the CDR3 reads TGTGCCAGCAGTTTATTGACAGGCGACTATGGCTACACCTTC. Protein: CASSLLTGDYGYTF.